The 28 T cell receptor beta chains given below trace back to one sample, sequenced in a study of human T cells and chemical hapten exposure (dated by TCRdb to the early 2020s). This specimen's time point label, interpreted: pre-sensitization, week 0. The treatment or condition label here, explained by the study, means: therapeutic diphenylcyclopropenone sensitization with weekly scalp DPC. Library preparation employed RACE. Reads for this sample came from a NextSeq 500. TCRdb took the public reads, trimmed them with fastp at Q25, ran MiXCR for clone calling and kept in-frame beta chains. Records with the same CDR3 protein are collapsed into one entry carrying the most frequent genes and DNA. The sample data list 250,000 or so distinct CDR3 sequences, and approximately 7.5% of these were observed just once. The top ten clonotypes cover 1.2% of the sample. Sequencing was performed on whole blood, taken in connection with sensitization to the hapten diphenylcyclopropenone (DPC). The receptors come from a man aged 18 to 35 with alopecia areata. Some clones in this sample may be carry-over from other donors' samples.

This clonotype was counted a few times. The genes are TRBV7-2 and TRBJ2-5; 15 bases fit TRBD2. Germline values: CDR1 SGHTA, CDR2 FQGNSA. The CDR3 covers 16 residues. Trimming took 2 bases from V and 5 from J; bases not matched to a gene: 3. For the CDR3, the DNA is TGTGCCAGCAGCTTACGGACTAGCGGGGGGGCGGAGACCCAGTACTTC. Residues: CASSLRTSGGAETQYF.

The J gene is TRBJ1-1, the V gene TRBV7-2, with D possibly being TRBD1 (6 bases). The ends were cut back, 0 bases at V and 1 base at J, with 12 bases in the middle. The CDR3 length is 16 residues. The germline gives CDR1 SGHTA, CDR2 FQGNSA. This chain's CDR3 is CASSLAFRTANTEAFF. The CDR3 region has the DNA TGTGCCAGCAGCTTAGCGTTCAGGACAGCGAACACTGAAGCTTTCTTT.

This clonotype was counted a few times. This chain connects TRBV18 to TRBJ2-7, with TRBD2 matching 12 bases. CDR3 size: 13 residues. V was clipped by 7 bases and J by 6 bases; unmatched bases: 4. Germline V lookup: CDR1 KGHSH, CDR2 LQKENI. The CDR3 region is CASLLAGGSEQYF. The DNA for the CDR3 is TGTGCCAGCTTACTAGCGGGGGGATCCGAGCAGTACTTC.

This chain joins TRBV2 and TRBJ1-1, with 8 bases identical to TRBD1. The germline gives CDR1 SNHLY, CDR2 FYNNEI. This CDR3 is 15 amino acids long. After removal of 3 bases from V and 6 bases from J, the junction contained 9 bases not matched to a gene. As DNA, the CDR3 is TGTGCCAGCAGTGACAGGGGCAGGGGGCAATCTGAAGCTTTCTTT. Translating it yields CASSDRGRGQSEAFF.

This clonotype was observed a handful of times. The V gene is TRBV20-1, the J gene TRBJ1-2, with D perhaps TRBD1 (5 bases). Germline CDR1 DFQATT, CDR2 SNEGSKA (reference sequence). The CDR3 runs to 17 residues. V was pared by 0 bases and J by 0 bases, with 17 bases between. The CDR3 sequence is CSARDGATTVTNYGYTF. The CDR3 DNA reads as TGCAGTGCTAGAGACGGGGCAACAACAGTGACTAACTATGGCTACACCTTC.

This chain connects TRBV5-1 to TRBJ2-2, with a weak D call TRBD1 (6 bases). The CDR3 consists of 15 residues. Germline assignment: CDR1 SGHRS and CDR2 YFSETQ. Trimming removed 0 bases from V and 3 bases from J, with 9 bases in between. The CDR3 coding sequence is TGCGCCAGCAGCTTGGATCAGGGGTACACCGGGGAGCTGTTTTTT. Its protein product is CASSLDQGYTGELFF. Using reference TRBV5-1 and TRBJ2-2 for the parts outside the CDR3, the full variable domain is KAGVTQTPRYLIKTRGQQVTLSCSPISGHRSVSWYQQTPGQGLQFLFEYFSETQRNKGNFPGRFSGRQFSNSRSEMNVSTLELGDSALYLCASSLDQGYTGELFFGEGSRLTVL.

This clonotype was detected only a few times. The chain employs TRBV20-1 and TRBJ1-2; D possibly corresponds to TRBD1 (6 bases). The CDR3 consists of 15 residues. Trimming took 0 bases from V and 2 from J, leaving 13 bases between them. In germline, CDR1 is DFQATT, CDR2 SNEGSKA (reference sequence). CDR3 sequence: CSARDLPGGNYGYTF. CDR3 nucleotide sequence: TGCAGTGCTAGAGATCTGCCTGGGGGCAACTATGGCTACACCTTC.

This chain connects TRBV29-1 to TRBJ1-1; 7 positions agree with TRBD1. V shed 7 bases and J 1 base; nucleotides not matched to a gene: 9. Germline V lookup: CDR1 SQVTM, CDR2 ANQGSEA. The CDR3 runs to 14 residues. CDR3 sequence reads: CSAQPGGPNTEAFF. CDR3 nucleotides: TGCAGCGCTCAACCAGGGGGACCGAACACTGAAGCTTTCTTT.

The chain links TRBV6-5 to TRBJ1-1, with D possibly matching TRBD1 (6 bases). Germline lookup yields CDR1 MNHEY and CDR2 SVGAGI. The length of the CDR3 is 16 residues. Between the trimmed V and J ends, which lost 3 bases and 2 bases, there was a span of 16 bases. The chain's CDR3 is CASSYSPGHRNTEAFF. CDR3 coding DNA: TGTGCCAGCAGTTATTCCCCGGGACATAGAAACACTGAAGCTTTCTTT.

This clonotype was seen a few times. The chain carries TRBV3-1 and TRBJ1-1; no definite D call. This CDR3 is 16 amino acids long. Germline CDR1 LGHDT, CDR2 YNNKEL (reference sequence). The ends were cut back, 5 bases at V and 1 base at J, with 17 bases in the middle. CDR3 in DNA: TGTGCCAGCAGCTCAAGCAGTGACACCTGGAACACTGAAGCTTTCTTT. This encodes CASSSSSDTWNTEAFF.

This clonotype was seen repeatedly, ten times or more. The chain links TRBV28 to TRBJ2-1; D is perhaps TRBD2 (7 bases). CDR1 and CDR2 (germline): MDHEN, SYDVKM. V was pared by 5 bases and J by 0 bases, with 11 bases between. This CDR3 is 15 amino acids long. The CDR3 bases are TGTGCCAGCAGTCCGGGGGGCCACTCCTACAATGAGCAGTTCTTC. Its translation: CASSPGGHSYNEQFF.

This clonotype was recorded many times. The CDR3 DNA sequence: TGTGCCAGCAGTTACTCGCCGGGTTCACCCCTCCACTTT. It codes for CASSYSPGSPLHF. The genes are TRBV6-5 and TRBJ1-6; D not resolved. This CDR3 has 13 amino acids. Germline V gives CDR1 MNHEY, CDR2 SVGAGI. The V end lost 0 bases, the J end lost 9 bases, and 6 bases lay between the germline ends.

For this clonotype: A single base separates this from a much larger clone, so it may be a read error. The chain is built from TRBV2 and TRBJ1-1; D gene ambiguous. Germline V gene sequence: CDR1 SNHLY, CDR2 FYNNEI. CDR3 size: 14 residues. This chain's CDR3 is CTSSPLDLNTEAFF. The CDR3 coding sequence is TGTACCAGCAGCCCGTTAGATCTAAACACTGAAGCTTTCTTT.

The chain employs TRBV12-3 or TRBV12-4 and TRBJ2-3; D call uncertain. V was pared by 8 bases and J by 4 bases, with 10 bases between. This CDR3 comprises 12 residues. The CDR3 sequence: CASHSASDTQYF. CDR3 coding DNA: TGTGCCAGCCATAGTGCGTCAGATACGCAGTATTTT.

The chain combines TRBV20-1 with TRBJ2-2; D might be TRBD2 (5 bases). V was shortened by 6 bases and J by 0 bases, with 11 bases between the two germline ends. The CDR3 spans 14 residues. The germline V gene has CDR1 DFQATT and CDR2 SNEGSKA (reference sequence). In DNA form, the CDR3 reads TGCAGTGCCTGGAGGCCCCCGAACACCGGGGAGCTGTTTTTT. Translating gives CSAWRPPNTGELFF.

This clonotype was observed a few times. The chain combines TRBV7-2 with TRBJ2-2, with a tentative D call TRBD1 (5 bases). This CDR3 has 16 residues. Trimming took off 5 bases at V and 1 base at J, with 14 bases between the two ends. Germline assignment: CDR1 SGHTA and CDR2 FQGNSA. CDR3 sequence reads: CASSPAGPMNTGELFF. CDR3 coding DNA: TGTGCCAGCAGCCCCGCAGGGCCCATGAACACCGGGGAGCTGTTTTTT. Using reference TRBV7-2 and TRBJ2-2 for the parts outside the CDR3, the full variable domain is GAGVSQSPSNKVTEKGKDVELRCDPISGHTALYWYRQSLGQGLEFLIYFQGNSAPDKSGLPSDRFSAERTGGSVSTLTIQRTQQEDSAVYLCASSPAGPMNTGELFFGEGSRLTVL.

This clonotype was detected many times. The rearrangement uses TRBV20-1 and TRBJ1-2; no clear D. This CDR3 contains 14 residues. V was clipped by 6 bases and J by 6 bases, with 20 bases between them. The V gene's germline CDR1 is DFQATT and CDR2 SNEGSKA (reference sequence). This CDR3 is CSAGDGLLGDGYTF. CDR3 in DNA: TGCAGTGCCGGGGATGGACTGCTTGGCGATGGCTACACCTTC.

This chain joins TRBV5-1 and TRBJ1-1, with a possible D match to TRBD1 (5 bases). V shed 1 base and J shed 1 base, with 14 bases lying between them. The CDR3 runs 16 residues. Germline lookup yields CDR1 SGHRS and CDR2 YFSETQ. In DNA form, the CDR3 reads TGCGCCAGCAGCTTGCAGGGACCGAAGTCGAACACTGAAGCTTTCTTT. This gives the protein CASSLQGPKSNTEAFF.

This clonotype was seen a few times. CDR3 DNA: TGTGCCAGCCAGACAGGGGCGCGAACAGATACGCAGTATTTT. Translated, it gives CASQTGARTDTQYF. The rearrangement uses TRBV10-3 and TRBJ2-3, with 8 bases identical to TRBD1. Germline V gives CDR1 ENHRY, CDR2 SYGVKD. With 10 bases clipped from V and 3 bases from J, the junction kept 9 bases outside the gene matches. This CDR3 is built from 14 residues.

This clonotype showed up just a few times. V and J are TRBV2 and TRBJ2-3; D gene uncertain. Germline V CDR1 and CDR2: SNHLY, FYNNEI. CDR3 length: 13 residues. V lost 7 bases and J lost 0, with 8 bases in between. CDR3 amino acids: CASNLESTDTQYF. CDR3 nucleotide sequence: TGTGCCAGCAATCTAGAGAGCACAGATACGCAGTATTTT. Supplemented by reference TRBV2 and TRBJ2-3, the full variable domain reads EPEVTQTPSHQVTQMGQEVILRCVPISNHLYFYWYRQILGQKVEFLVSFYNNEISEKSEIFDDQFSVERPDGSNFTLKIRSTKLEDSAMYFCASNLESTDTQYFGPGTRLTVL.

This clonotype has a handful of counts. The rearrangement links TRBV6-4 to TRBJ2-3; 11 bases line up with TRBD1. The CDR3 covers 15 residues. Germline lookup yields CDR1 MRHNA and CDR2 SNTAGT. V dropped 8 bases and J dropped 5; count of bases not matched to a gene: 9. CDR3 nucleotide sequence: TGTGCCAGCTCAGACACCGGGACAGGGGGAGATACGCAGTATTTT. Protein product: CASSDTGTGGDTQYF.

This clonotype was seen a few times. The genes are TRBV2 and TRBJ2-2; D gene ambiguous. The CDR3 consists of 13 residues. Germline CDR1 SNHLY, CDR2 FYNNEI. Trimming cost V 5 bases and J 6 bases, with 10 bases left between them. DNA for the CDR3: TGTGCCAGCAGTCAGGAAATGGCCGGGGAGCTGTTTTTT. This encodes CASSQEMAGELFF. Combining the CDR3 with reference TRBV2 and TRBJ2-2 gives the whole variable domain EPEVTQTPSHQVTQMGQEVILRCVPISNHLYFYWYRQILGQKVEFLVSFYNNEISEKSEIFDDQFSVERPDGSNFTLKIRSTKLEDSAMYFCASSQEMAGELFFGEGSRLTVL.

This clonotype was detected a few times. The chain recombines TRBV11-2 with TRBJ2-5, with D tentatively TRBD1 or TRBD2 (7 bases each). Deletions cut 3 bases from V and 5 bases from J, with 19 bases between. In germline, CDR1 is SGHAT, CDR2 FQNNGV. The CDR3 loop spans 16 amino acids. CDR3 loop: CASSFVGGGQPETQYF. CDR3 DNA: TGTGCCAGCAGCTTTGTTGGCGGGGGACAGCCCGAGACCCAGTACTTC.

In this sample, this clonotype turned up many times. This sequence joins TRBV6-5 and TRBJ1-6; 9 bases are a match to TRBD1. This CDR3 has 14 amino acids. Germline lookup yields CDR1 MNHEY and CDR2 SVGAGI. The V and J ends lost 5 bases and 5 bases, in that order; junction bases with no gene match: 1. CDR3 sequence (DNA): TGTGCCAGCAGTAGGACAGGGGATAATTCACCCCTCCACTTT. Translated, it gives CASSRTGDNSPLHF.

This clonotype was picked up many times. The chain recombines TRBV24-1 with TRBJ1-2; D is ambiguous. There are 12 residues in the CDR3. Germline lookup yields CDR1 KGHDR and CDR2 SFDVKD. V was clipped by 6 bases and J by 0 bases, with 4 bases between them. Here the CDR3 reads CATSSANYGYTF. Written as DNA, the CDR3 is TGTGCCACCAGTTCCGCTAACTATGGCTACACCTTC.

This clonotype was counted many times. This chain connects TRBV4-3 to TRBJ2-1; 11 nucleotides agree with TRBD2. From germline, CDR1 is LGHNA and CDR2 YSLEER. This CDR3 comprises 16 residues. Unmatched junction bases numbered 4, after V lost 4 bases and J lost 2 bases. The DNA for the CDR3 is TGCGCCAGCAGCCGTAGCGGGGGGGCCACCTACAATGAGCAGTTCTTC. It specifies CASSRSGGATYNEQFF.

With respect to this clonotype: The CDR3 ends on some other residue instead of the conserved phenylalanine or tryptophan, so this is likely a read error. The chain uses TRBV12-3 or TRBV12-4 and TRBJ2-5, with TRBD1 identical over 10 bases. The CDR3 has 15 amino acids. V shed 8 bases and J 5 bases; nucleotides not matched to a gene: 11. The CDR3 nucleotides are TGTGCCAGCGGCTCCGGGACAGGGGTCAGGGAGACCCAGTACTCC. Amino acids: CASGSGTGVRETQYS.

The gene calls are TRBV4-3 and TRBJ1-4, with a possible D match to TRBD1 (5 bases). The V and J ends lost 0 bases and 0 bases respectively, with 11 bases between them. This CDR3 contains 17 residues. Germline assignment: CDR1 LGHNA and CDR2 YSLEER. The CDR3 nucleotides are TGCGCCAGCAGCCAAGAGGGGCAGACTGCAACTAATGAAAAACTGTTTTTT. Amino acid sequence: CASSQEGQTATNEKLFF.